This TCR beta chain was sequenced during a study of CD8+ T cells in alopecia areata. Study summary: The study gave treated patients oral tofacitinib at 5 to 10 mg twice daily. Dosing spanned 6 to 18 months on tofacitinib, then 6 months off drug.

RNA, once extracted, was reverse transcribed into cDNA for use as the sequencing template. Sequencing was performed with immunoSEQ multiplex PCR; in TCRdb, only in-frame clones are kept and a portion is missing. The repertoire holds roughly 140,000 clones, less than 65% seen once, with just under 20% in the top ten. The sequence was collected from a human donor with alopecia areata. The sample in question was CD8+ T cells sorted from blood, obtained at week 0.

For the CDR3, the DNA is TGTGCCAGCAGTGAAATGCAGGACAGCACCGAAAAACTGTTTTTT. Its protein is CASSEMQDSTEKLFF. The chain couples TRBV2 to TRBJ1-4; D might be TRBD1 (6 bases). V lost 2 bases, J lost 8 bases, and 15 bases lay in between. Germline CDR1 reads SNHLY; CDR2 reads FYNNEI. The CDR3 has 15 amino acids.